This section outlines one TCR beta chain sequence together with its context. Its target is not known. 60 Vbeta and 13 Jbeta primers were used in PCR. Some clones are missing from TCRdb's copy, which holds only in-frame ones; the method was immunoSEQ multiplex PCR. The profile shows about 150,000 clones, 60% to 85% of them singletons. The data derive from a study of cytomegalovirus exposure and HLA in healthy donors. Study-level results: The dataset shows that most TCR sequences were rare, while some public TCRs occurred in many donors. HLA allele associations emerged for some 16,000 TCR beta sequences in a later analysis, at 0.05 false discovery rate.

Trimming removed 4 bases at V and 2 bases at J, with 12 bases between. Germline lookup yields CDR1 SGHRS and CDR2 YFSETQ. The CDR3 consists of 15 residues. The chain recombines TRBV5-1 with TRBJ1-4; a possible D gene is TRBD1 (5 bases). This sequence was found in a woman aged 40 to 50 in good health and CMV-seronegative. Sequencing input: PBMCs. CDR3 residues: CASSRSGVTNEKLFF. The CDR3 nucleotides read TGCGCCAGCAGCAGATCGGGGGTGACTAATGAAAAACTGTTTTTT.